This is a list of T cell receptor beta chains from one sample in a study of response to subunit inactivated influenza vaccine. A single record per CDR3 protein comes from TCRdb applying MiXCR to the RT-PCR reads. This sample carries about 160,000 distinct CDR3 sequences, approximately 11% of them seen once, and the ten largest clones take around 12%. The material sequenced was non-naive T cells sorted from PBMCs, taken roughly 48 days after vaccination. These TCRs come from a man between 50 and 59 years old who received an inactivated influenza vaccine. CDR3s include the opening cysteine and the closing phenylalanine or tryptophan. D genes are given only for firm matches. The listing skips clone size in some rows; elsewhere it reads once, few, many or a size class.

CDR3 protein	CDR3 DNA	clone size	J gene	D gene	V gene
CSARVPERNGYTF	TGCAGTGCTAGAGTACCAGAGAGAAATGGCTACACCTTC	many	TRBJ1-2	.	TRBV20-1
CASIGEGQSYEQYF	TGTGCCAGCATAGGGGAGGGACAGTCCTACGAGCAGTACTTC	.	TRBJ2-7	.	TRBV28
CASSQDWDQPQHF	TGCGCCAGCAGCCAAGATTGGGATCAGCCCCAGCATTTT	.	TRBJ1-5	.	TRBV4-1
CASSPNSGRKTGELFF	TGTGCCAGCAGCCCGAATTCCGGGCGGAAGACCGGGGAGCTGTTTTTT	few	TRBJ2-2	.	TRBV14
CASSAQSQGREQYF	TGCGCCAGCAGCGCGCAATCTCAGGGGCGCGAGCAGTACTTC	.	TRBJ2-7	.	TRBV5-1
CASSLSRGLTRVF	TGTGCCAGCAGCCTCAGCCGGGGACTGACTAGGGTCTTC	.	TRBJ2-1	.	TRBV3-1
CASSLQNQETQYF	TGTGCCAGCAGCTTACAGAACCAAGAGACCCAGTACTTC	.	TRBJ2-5	.	TRBV7-6
CASSLTSSGKTDTQYF	TGTGCCAGCAGCTTAACGTCTAGCGGGAAAACAGATACGCAGTATTTT	few	TRBJ2-3	TRBD2	TRBV7-8
CASSLSGYPYNEQFF	TGTGCCAGCAGCCTTAGCGGCTATCCCTACAATGAGCAGTTCTTC	.	TRBJ2-1	.	TRBV21-1
CASSLLGQNYEQYF	TGTGCCAGCAGCCTGCTCGGACAGAACTACGAGCAGTACTTC	.	TRBJ2-7	.	TRBV14
CASSQGASTAEQFF	TGTGCCAGCAGCCAAGGTGCTAGCACCGCGGAGCAGTTCTTC	few	TRBJ2-1	.	TRBV4-2
CASSDSGGREKLFF	TGTGCCAGCAGTGACTCCGGGGGAAGAGAAAAACTGTTTTTT	.	TRBJ1-4	.	TRBV6-5
CSARRGVFSSYNEQFF	TGCAGTGCTAGGCGGGGGGTTTTTAGCTCCTACAATGAGCAGTTCTTC	.	TRBJ2-1	TRBD2	TRBV20-1
CASSSTGTGRTGELFF	TGTGCCAGCAGTTCCACCGGGACAGGGCGCACCGGGGAGCTGTTTTTT	many	TRBJ2-2	TRBD1	TRBV28
CASSSGTDSREQYF	TGTGCCAGCAGCTCCGGGACTGACTCGCGGGAGCAGTACTTC	few	TRBJ2-7	.	TRBV5-6
CASPLSGRAGAQYF	TGTGCCAGCCCCCTTAGCGGGAGGGCCGGGGCGCAGTATTTT	few	TRBJ2-3	TRBD2	TRBV14
CASSRNRVDNSPLHF	TGTGCCAGCAGCAGAAACAGGGTTGATAATTCACCCCTCCACTTT	few	TRBJ1-6	.	TRBV7-9
CASSKGNSYEQYF	TGTGCCAGTAGCAAGGGAAACTCCTACGAGCAGTACTTC	few	TRBJ2-7	.	TRBV19
CSGTSGVQETQYF	TGCAGTGGGACTAGCGGGGTACAAGAGACCCAGTACTTC	many	TRBJ2-5	TRBD2	TRBV20-1
CASSLDAGTRGYTF	TGTGCCAGCAGCCTGGACGCAGGGACTCGCGGCTACACCTTC	few	TRBJ1-2	.	TRBV3-1
CASSISGSPFYEQYF	TGTGCCAGCAGCATAAGCGGAAGCCCTTTCTACGAGCAGTACTTC	few	TRBJ2-7	.	TRBV28
CASSLEYPWISYEQYF	TGTGCCAGCAGTTTAGAGTATCCCTGGATCTCCTACGAGCAGTACTTC	many	TRBJ2-7	.	TRBV12-3/TRBV12-4
CASNWGQGPYNEQFF	TGTGCCAGCAATTGGGGACAGGGGCCCTACAATGAGCAGTTCTTC	many	TRBJ2-1	TRBD1	TRBV12-3/TRBV12-4
CASSLNYLQTQYF	TGTGCCAGCAGCTTAAATTATCTCCAGACCCAGTACTTC	few	TRBJ2-5	.	TRBV7-2
CASSSYLTGGGGEKLFF	TGTGCCAGCAGTTCATATTTGACAGGGGGCGGAGGTGAAAAACTGTTTTTT	.	TRBJ1-4	TRBD1	TRBV6-5
CASSFGQGARGELFF	TGTGCCAGCAGCTTCGGACAGGGGGCTCGCGGGGAGCTGTTTTTT	few	TRBJ2-2	TRBD1	TRBV5-5
CSGTGPGPLYEQFF	TGCAGCGGAACCGGGCCCGGACCTTTGTATGAGCAGTTCTTC	.	TRBJ2-1	.	TRBV29-1
CSASPLAGGGFTDTQYF	TGCAGTGCTAGTCCCCTAGCGGGAGGGGGATTCACAGATACGCAGTATTTT	.	TRBJ2-3	TRBD2	TRBV20-1